This entry lists 20 T cell receptor beta chains sequenced from one sample in a study of CD8+ T cells in alopecia areata. RNA was isolated and reverse transcribed to cDNA, the sequencing template. Some clones are missing from TCRdb's copy, which holds only in-frame ones; the method was immunoSEQ multiplex PCR. The profile shows 150,000 to 250,000 clones, 50% to 60% of them singletons. Treatment indicated: oral pan-JAK inhibitor, 5-10 mg twice daily. This specimen was CD4+ T cells sorted from blood, taken at week 4, from a patient treated with tofacitinib. These receptors were taken from a human donor with alopecia areata.

This rearrangement joins TRBV10-2 to TRBJ1-2; the D gene is possibly TRBD1 (6 bases). The germline V gene encodes CDR1 WSHSY and CDR2 SAAADI. Trimming left V 5 bases short and J 3 bases short, with 7 bases between. This CDR3 spans 12 amino acids. The CDR3 loop reads CASSKGDYGYTF. In DNA, the CDR3 is TGCGCCAGCAGTAAGGGGGACTATGGCTACACCTTC.

The V and J genes are TRBV5-1 and TRBJ1-1, with D unresolved. The CDR3 is 14 amino acids. The V end was cut by 4 bases, the J end by 1 base, with 11 bases between. Germline CDR1 SGHRS, CDR2 YFSETQ. The chain's CDR3 is CASSGGTSNTEAFF. CDR3 coding DNA: TGCGCCAGCAGCGGAGGAACTTCGAACACTGAAGCTTTCTTT.

This chain uses TRBV6-1 with TRBJ2-5, with D perhaps matching TRBD1 (7 bases). CDR3 length equals 14 residues. The germline CDR1 and CDR2 sequences are MNHNS and SASEGT. V was shortened by 2 bases and J by 5 bases, with 12 bases between the two germline ends. Written as DNA, the CDR3 is TGTGCCAGCAGTGAACGAGGAGGGGGCGAGACCCAGTACTTC. Translated: CASSERGGGETQYF.

The count of this clone is one. This CDR3 is CATSRVGRRTGDEKLFF. CDR3 nucleotides: TGTGCCACCAGCAGAGTAGGGCGCCGGACAGGGGATGAAAAACTGTTTTTT. The V call is TRBV15, the J call TRBJ1-4; 9 bases are shared with TRBD1. V was pared by 1 base and J by 6 bases, with 9 bases of the junction left unmatched. This CDR3 is 17 amino acids long. Germline V lookup: CDR1 LNHNV, CDR2 YYDKDF (reference sequence).

The gene calls are TRBV30 and TRBJ1-1; maybe TRBD1 (6 bases). The V end was cut by 4 bases, the J end by 0 bases, with 12 bases between. The CDR3 consists of 14 residues. Germline-derived CDR1 and CDR2 are GTSNPN and SVGIG (reference sequence). CDR3 residues: CAWKIRGMNTEAFF. CDR3 nucleotides: TGTGCCTGGAAGATAAGGGGGATGAACACTGAAGCTTTCTTT.

The chain combines TRBV4-1 with TRBJ2-5; 9 bases fit TRBD2. CDR3 length: 17 amino acids. Germline V gene lookup returns CDR1 MGHRA and CDR2 YSYEKL. V was clipped by 3 bases and J by 0 bases; unmatched bases: 8. The DNA for the CDR3 is TGCGCCAGCAGCCAGGTTAGCGGGGGAGCGTACCAAGAGACCCAGTACTTC. It is translated as CASSQVSGGAYQETQYF.

This clone was seen a few times. V is TRBV19 and J is TRBJ1-6; TRBD1 matches at 9 bases. The CDR3 loop spans 15 amino acids. Germline-derived CDR1 and CDR2 are LNHDA and SQIVND (reference sequence). Trimming removed 7 bases from V and 10 bases from J; junction bases left unmatched: 11. The CDR3 region is CASTPETGGRSPLHF. The CDR3 region has the DNA TGTGCCAGTACCCCCGAGACAGGGGGACGGTCACCCCTCCACTTT.

V gene TRBV6-6 combines with J gene TRBJ2-7; D may match TRBD1 or TRBD2 (6 bases each). Germline CDR1 and CDR2: MNHNY and SVGAGI (reference sequence). This CDR3 region has 13 residues. Trimming stripped 7 bases from V and 7 bases from J, with 17 bases between. The CDR3 nucleotides read TGTGCCAGCACCTTGAGGGGGGTTCGGGAGCAGTACTTC. It translates to CASTLRGVREQYF.

The V gene is TRBV7-9, the J gene TRBJ2-2; either TRBD1 or TRBD2 may supply D (5 bases each). V gave up 6 bases and J gave up 6 bases, with 14 bases separating them. CDR3 length equals 14 residues. Germline assignment: CDR1 SEHNR and CDR2 FQNEAQ (reference sequence). As DNA, the CDR3 is TGTGCCAGCAGTGACGGGGCTGAGGCCGGGGAGCTGTTTTTT. Translation gives CASSDGAEAGELFF.

This CDR3 is CATSRDITDPNLYGYTF. As DNA, the CDR3 is TGTGCCACCAGCAGAGACATTACAGACCCAAACCTCTATGGCTACACCTTC. This chain connects TRBV15 to TRBJ1-2, with D uncertain. V lost 0 bases to trimming and J lost 4 bases, with 18 bases between them. Germline CDR1 and CDR2: LNHNV and YYDKDF (reference sequence). The length of the CDR3 is 17 residues. Variable domain in full (rest from reference TRBV15 and TRBJ1-2): DAMVIQNPRYQVTQFGKPVTLSCSQTLNHNVMYWYQQKSSQAPKLLFHYYDKDFNNEADTPDNFQSRRPNTSFCFLDIRSPGLGDTAMYLCATSRDITDPNLYGYTFGSGTRLTVV.

V usage is TRBV10-3 and J usage is TRBJ2-1; D assignment may be TRBD1 or TRBD2 (6 bases each). The V gene's germline CDR1 is ENHRY and CDR2 SYGVKD. V was cut by 10 bases and J by 2 bases, with 24 bases left in between. This CDR3 has 17 amino acids. CDR3 nucleotides: TGTGCCACCCGCGACGGGGGCGGGGACCAGACCTACAATGAGCAGTTCTTC. It encodes CATRDGGGDQTYNEQFF.

A word on this clone: The identical CDR3 is also encoded by other nucleotide sequences in the sample. V and J are TRBV30 and TRBJ2-3; 7 bases align to TRBD2. This CDR3 region has 14 residues. With 0 bases clipped from V and 0 bases from J, the junction kept 0 bases outside the gene matches. Germline CDR1 is GTSNPN and CDR2 is SVGIG (reference sequence). This chain's CDR3 is CAWSVGGSTDTQYF. The CDR3 DNA reads as TGTGCCTGGAGTGTCGGGGGGAGCACAGATACGCAGTATTTT.

This clone was picked up one time. This chain uses TRBV6-6 with TRBJ1-6, with TRBD1 as a possible D gene (5 bases). Germline-derived CDR1 and CDR2 are MNHNY and SVGAGI (reference sequence). Trimming took 8 bases from V and 9 from J, leaving 17 bases between them. This CDR3 comprises 14 residues. CDR3 protein: CASGGSQPTSPLHF. The CDR3 DNA reads TGTGCCAGCGGGGGGTCACAGCCTACTTCACCCCTCCACTTT.

This sequence joins TRBV9 and TRBJ1-2; no reliable D call. Trimming removed 9 bases at V and 8 bases at J, with 8 bases between. Per the germline V gene, CDR1 is SGDLS and CDR2 is YYNGEE. CDR3 size: 9 residues. The CDR3 DNA follows: TGTGCCACTACGAGGGGCTACACCTTC. This translates into CATTRGYTF.

The rearrangement uses TRBV5-1 and TRBJ2-3; 12 bases agree with TRBD2. From germline, CDR1 is SGHRS and CDR2 YFSETQ. V lost 4 bases to trimming and J lost 2 bases; unmatched junction nucleotides: 2. This CDR3 contains 15 residues. The CDR3 DNA sequence: TGCGCCAGCAGCAGGACTAGCGGGGTCACAGATACGCAGTATTTT. It codes for CASSRTSGVTDTQYF.

This chain joins TRBV7-2 and TRBJ1-5, with a weak D call TRBD1 (6 bases). The germline gives CDR1 SGHTA, CDR2 FQGNSA. The germline V and J ends were trimmed by 4 bases and 2 bases, with 12 bases remaining between them. There are 15 residues in the CDR3. CDR3 residues: CASSWGAPGNQPQHF. The DNA for the CDR3 is TGTGCCAGCAGCTGGGGGGCGCCGGGCAATCAGCCCCAGCATTTT.

This clone occurred a few times. The V gene is TRBV6-6, the J gene TRBJ1-1; the D is unclear. This CDR3 region has 14 residues. Trimming took 0 bases from V and 1 from J, leaving 6 bases between them. In germline, CDR1 is MNHNY, CDR2 SVGAGI (reference sequence). CDR3 nucleotide sequence: TGTGCCAGCAGTTACTCAGGAGGGAACACTGAAGCTTTCTTT. It is translated as CASSYSGGNTEAFF.

This chain joins TRBV15 and TRBJ2-7; TRBD1 matches at 7 bases. V dropped 6 bases and J dropped 2; count of bases not matched to a gene: 7. The CDR3 is made up of 14 amino acids. CDR1 LNHNV and CDR2 YYDKDF come from the germline V gene (reference sequence). CDR3 nucleotide sequence: TGTGCCACCAGTACCCGGGACAGAACCTACGAGCAGTACTTC. It yields the protein CATSTRDRTYEQYF.

The genes are TRBV30 and TRBJ2-2, with TRBD1 identical over 7 bases. Germline assignment: CDR1 GTSNPN and CDR2 SVGIG (reference sequence). V gave up 5 bases and J gave up 3 bases; unmatched junction bases: 6. The CDR3 is made up of 14 amino acids. The DNA for the CDR3 is TGTGCCTGGCGACAGGGCGCGGACACCGGGGAGCTGTTTTTT. Translating it yields CAWRQGADTGELFF.

This clone was observed once. One junction end disagrees with the germline gene, perhaps due to a read error. The J gene is TRBJ1-2, the V gene TRBV18, with 9 nucleotides matching TRBD1. The V gene's germline CDR1 is KGHSH and CDR2 LQKENI. The CDR3 runs to 12 residues. Here the CDR3 DNA reads TGTGCCAGCTCACCGAGTACCGGGACAGGGTTCTTC. Translating it yields CASSPSTGTGFF.